This T cell receptor beta chain appears in the sequencing data of a study of blood T cell repertoires in COVID-19 (dated by TCRdb to the early 2020s). Context from the whole study: The collaborator samples originated in the United States, Italy and Spain and spanned the acute and convalescent phases of COVID-19. The material from the prospective study consisted of cDNA or gDNA derived from T cells, B-cell-depleted T cells, or PBMCs. Deeply sampled blood TCRbeta repertoires from subjects exposed to, actively infected with, or recovered from COVID-19 were included in the dataset. A freely available public database, intended as a resource for researchers studying the immune response to SARS-CoV-2, is where the repertoires were released. The samples were drawn from the first 160 participants of the ongoing ImmuneRACE study and from 950 to 1,500 subjects provided by 6 global collaborators. Nearly every sample came with metadata listing a de-identified subject ID, COVID-19 status, age in years and sex. Where available, HLA class I and class II types were taken from metadata supplied by the sample provider and were not determined by assay-based typing.

TCRbeta CDR3 regions were amplified from genomic DNA using the immunoSEQ Assay, a bias-controlled multiplex PCR. In the source study's methods: Within the assay, amplification of reference gene primers was used to estimate how many nucleated cells each sample contained. Sequence reads were collapsed and filtered to measure the absolute abundance of every unique TCRbeta CDR3 rearrangement. For each sample, productive Simpson clonality was calculated as the square root of Simpson's diversity index over productive rearrangements. The source is immuneACCESS, and TCRdb retained only in-frame sequences with V and J called. Part of the clones is not carried over; for the studies checked, unresolved V genes explain less than half of this, and the remainder is unexplained. V and J calls and clone size are given by that table; D and trimming were obtained from the DNA. This sample comprises 150,000 to 200,000 clones, under 80% of them detected only once. Roughly a sixth of the sample goes to the ten largest clones.

Broader findings and caveats from the paper: How much clinical and demographic metadata was included differed by source and by participant, and the metadata was provided uncurated.

Concerning this clone itself: What this receptor recognizes is not known. Within one base of it there is no much larger clone, and no base qualities were kept.

In the prospective study, participants were roughly 18 to 90 years old, resided in approximately 22 geographic areas of the United States, and were enrolled through a virtual design. In the prospective study, participants were assigned to cohorts based on the clinical history participants reported in a screening survey and a study questionnaire. Each participant in the prospective study had whole blood, serum and a nasopharyngeal or oropharyngeal swab collected by mobile phlebotomists. Additional blood draws and questionnaires over an approximately two-month period could optionally be provided by prospective study participants. Blood samples from the prospective study were shipped frozen or at room temperature prior to DNA extraction. The clonotype comes from a woman aged 45-65 years with acute COVID-19. The sample consisted of PBMCs or T cells enriched from blood (not recorded which).

In nucleotides, the sequence is TGTGCCAGTAGTAGGGGGGGGCAGGCTAATGAAAAACTGTTTTTT. Its amino acids are CASSRGGQANEKLFF. The chain joins TRBV19 to TRBJ1-4; a tentative D match to TRBD1 spans 6 bases. V gives up 4 bases and J gives up 3 bases, and the segment between their germline ends measures 12 bases. Based on the germline V gene (reference sequence), the CDR1 and CDR2 sequences are LNHDA and SQIVND. CDR3 length: 15 amino acids, cysteine to phenylalanine. This entry keeps only the CDR3 DNA: 45 bases, framed from base 1.